The 15 T cell receptor beta chains below all came from one sample that was sequenced in a study of T cells after yellow fever vaccination. TCRdb called the 5' RACE reads again in MiXCR, with one record for every CDR3 protein. The sample includes about 30,000 distinct CDR3 sequences, about 4.6% seen only once; the top ten take less than 55%. Here the sequenced sample was CD8+ T cells sorted from PBMCs, taken 5 days after the yellow fever booster vaccination. The receptor source for this set is a man aged 25 to 40 who received the YFV17D yellow fever vaccine.

This clonotype was detected ten times or more. This sequence joins TRBV14 and TRBJ2-7; D is undetermined. Germline V gene data show CDR1 as SGHDN and CDR2 as FVKESK. The germline V and J ends were trimmed by 2 bases and 2 bases, with 4 bases remaining between them. This CDR3 spans 12 amino acids. CDR3 region: CASSQLAYEQYF. The CDR3 DNA is TGTGCCAGCAGCCAACTCGCCTACGAGCAGTACTTC.

This clonotype has a count of ten or more. The chain has TRBV5-6 and TRBJ2-3; a weak D match, TRBD1 (5 bases). Germline V CDR1 and CDR2: SGHDT, YYEEEE. The V and J ends lost 4 bases and 1 base respectively, with 7 bases between them. The CDR3 spans 13 residues. The CDR3 nucleotides read TGTGCCAGCAGCGTGACAGGCACAGATACGCAGTATTTT. Encoded protein: CASSVTGTDTQYF.

This clonotype was detected many times. The chain uses TRBV7-2 and TRBJ2-5; D is uncertain. Trimming took 4 bases from V and 0 from J, leaving 9 bases between them. The length of the CDR3 is 14 residues. CDR1 and CDR2 from the germline V gene are SGHTA and FQGNSA. This chain's CDR3 is CASSSPDYQETQYF. In nucleotides, the CDR3 is TGTGCCAGCAGCTCCCCGGATTACCAAGAGACCCAGTACTTC.

This clonotype was counted ten times or more. This CDR3 reads CASSLGPGPTGELFF. CDR3 bases: TGTGCCAGCAGCTTGGGCCCCGGTCCCACCGGGGAGCTGTTTTTT. The chain couples TRBV11-2 to TRBJ2-2; D not certain. CDR3 length equals 15 residues. Germline V gives CDR1 SGHAT, CDR2 FQNNGV. Trimming pared 3 bases from V and 4 bases from J, leaving 12 bases between.

The sample holds many counts of this clonotype. This chain uses TRBV29-1 with TRBJ2-1; D not certain. This CDR3 comprises 8 residues. Trimming removed 8 bases from V and 10 bases from J, with 6 bases in between. The germline V gene encodes CDR1 SQVTM and CDR2 ANQGSEA. The CDR3 here is CSFSEQFF. The CDR3 bases are TGCAGCTTCTCGGAGCAGTTCTTC.

At least ten counts were recorded for this clonotype. The J gene is TRBJ2-1, the V gene TRBV7-2; 9 bases align to TRBD2. CDR1 SGHTA and CDR2 FQGNSA come from the germline V gene. Trimming removed 3 bases from V and 6 bases from J; junction bases left unmatched: 6. This CDR3 is 15 amino acids long. The CDR3 sequence is CASSFASGTGNEQFF. The DNA for the CDR3 is TGTGCCAGCAGCTTTGCTAGCGGGACCGGCAATGAGCAGTTCTTC.

The table lists this clonotype with many counts. V and J are TRBV9 and TRBJ2-7; the D is unclear. Germline V gene lookup returns CDR1 SGDLS and CDR2 YYNGEE. This CDR3 spans 16 amino acids. V dropped 3 bases and J dropped 3 bases, with 19 bases sitting between them. The DNA for the CDR3 is TGTGCCAGCAGCGCGGCCGGAACAACCAAGATCTACGAGCAGTACTTC. It codes for CASSAAGTTKIYEQYF.

This clonotype has ten or more counts. This sequence joins TRBV6-5 and TRBJ2-7, with TRBD2 matching 7 bases. The CDR3 totals 16 residues. With V trimmed by 4 bases and J by 4 bases, 13 bases remained unmatched. Germline loops: CDR1 MNHEY, CDR2 SVGAGI. The CDR3 DNA reads as TGTGCCAGCAGTTCCCCGAGTGGGAGGGCCGTTTACGAGCAGTACTTC. Encoded protein: CASSSPSGRAVYEQYF.

This clonotype appeared many times. The V and J genes are TRBV15 and TRBJ2-1; D gene unclear. Germline V gene data show CDR1 as LNHNV and CDR2 as YYDKDF (reference sequence). CDR3 length: 12 amino acids. The germline V and J ends were trimmed by 4 bases and 8 bases, with 9 bases remaining between them. As DNA, the CDR3 is TGTGCCACCAGCAACTTTGGGGATGAGCAGTTCTTC. This translates into CATSNFGDEQFF. Variable domain in full (rest from reference TRBV15 and TRBJ2-1): DAMVIQNPRYQVTQFGKPVTLSCSQTLNHNVMYWYQQKSSQAPKLLFHYYDKDFNNEADTPDNFQSRRPNTSFCFLDIRSPGLGDTAMYLCATSNFGDEQFFGPGTRLTVL.

This clonotype was seen ten or more times. The rearrangement joins TRBV6-5 to TRBJ1-5; no clear D. This CDR3 comprises 11 residues. Per germline, CDR1 MNHEY and CDR2 SVGAGI. Trimming took 8 bases from V and 5 from J, leaving 7 bases between them. The CDR3 region is CASGWDQPQHF. Written as DNA, the CDR3 is TGTGCCAGCGGTTGGGATCAGCCCCAGCATTTT.

This clonotype showed up many times. The CDR3 loop is CASRPSPHTDTQYF. In nucleotides, the CDR3 is TGTGCCAGCAGACCCTCCCCCCACACAGATACGCAGTATTTT. The chain uses TRBV5-4 and TRBJ2-3; D remains ambiguous. The germline V gene encodes CDR1 SGHNT and CDR2 YYREEE (reference sequence). This CDR3 comprises 14 residues. Trimming removed 5 bases at V and 2 bases at J, with 12 bases between.

This clonotype was picked up many times. V gene TRBV29-1 combines with J gene TRBJ2-7, with D unclear. This CDR3 is built from 11 residues. Trimming stripped 6 bases from V and 6 bases from J, with 12 bases between. Germline V gene sequence: CDR1 SQVTM, CDR2 ANQGSEA. The CDR3 spells CSVDQVGEQYF. Here the CDR3 DNA reads TGCAGCGTCGACCAGGTGGGCGAGCAGTACTTC.

In its sample, this clonotype was seen many times. The chain is built from TRBV12-3 or TRBV12-4 and TRBJ1-5, with D maybe TRBD1 (5 bases). CDR3 size: 12 residues. The ends were cut back, 1 base at V and 8 bases at J, with 6 bases in the middle. Here the CDR3 DNA reads TGTGCCAGCAGTTTAGGGGGGGAGCCCCAGCATTTT. Its translation is CASSLGGEPQHF.

This clonotype has a count of ten or more. The chain couples TRBV7-2 to TRBJ2-3; tentative D call: TRBD1 (6 bases). The V gene's germline CDR1 is SGHTA and CDR2 FQGNSA. This CDR3 region has 17 residues. The V end lost 5 bases, the J end lost 3 bases, and 21 bases lay between the germline ends. The chain's CDR3 is CASSPESGQGYTDTQYF. In DNA, the CDR3 is TGTGCCAGCAGCCCCGAGTCAGGGCAGGGGTATACAGATACGCAGTATTTT.

This clonotype was seen at least ten times. This chain uses TRBV5-4 with TRBJ2-1, with TRBD2 matching 12 bases. CDR3 size: 15 residues. V was clipped by 2 bases and J by 7 bases; unmatched bases: 4. Per germline, CDR1 SGHNT and CDR2 YYREEE (reference sequence). The CDR3 loop reads CASSLMTSGGNEQFF. CDR3 DNA sequence: TGTGCCAGCAGCTTAATGACTAGCGGGGGAAATGAGCAGTTCTTC.